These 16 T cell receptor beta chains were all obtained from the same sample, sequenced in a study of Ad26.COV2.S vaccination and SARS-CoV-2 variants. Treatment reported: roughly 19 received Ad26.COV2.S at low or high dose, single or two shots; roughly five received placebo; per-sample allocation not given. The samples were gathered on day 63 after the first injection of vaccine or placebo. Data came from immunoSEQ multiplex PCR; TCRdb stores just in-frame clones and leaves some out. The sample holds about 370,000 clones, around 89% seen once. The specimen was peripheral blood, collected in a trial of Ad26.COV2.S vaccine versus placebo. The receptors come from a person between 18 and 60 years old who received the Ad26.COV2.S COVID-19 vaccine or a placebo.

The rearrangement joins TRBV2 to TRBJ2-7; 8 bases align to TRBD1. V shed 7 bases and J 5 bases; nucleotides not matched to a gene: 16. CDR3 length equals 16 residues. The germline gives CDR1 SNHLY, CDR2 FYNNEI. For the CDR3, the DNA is TGTGCCAGCATCAGATCGATAGGACAGGGAAGCCACGAGCAGTACTTC. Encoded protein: CASIRSIGQGSHEQYF.

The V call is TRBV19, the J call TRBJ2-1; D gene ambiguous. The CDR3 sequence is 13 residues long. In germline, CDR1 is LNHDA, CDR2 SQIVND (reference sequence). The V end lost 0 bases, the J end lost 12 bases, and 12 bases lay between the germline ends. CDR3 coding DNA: TGTGCCAGTAGTATAGAGGCCCGGGTTCGGCAGTTCTTC. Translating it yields CASSIEARVRQFF.

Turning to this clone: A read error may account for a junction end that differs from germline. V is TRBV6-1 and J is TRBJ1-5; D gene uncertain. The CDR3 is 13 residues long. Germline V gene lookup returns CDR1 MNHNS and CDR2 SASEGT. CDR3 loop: CASSEGWFQPQHF. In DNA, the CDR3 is TGTGCCAGCAGCGAAGGGTGGTTTCAGCCCCAGCATTTT.

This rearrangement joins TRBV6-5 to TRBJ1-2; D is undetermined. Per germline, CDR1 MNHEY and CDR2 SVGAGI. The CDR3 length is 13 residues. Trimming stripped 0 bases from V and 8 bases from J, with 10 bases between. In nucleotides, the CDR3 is TGTGCCAGCAGTTACTCGAAGGGAGGGGGCTACACCTTC. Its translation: CASSYSKGGGYTF.

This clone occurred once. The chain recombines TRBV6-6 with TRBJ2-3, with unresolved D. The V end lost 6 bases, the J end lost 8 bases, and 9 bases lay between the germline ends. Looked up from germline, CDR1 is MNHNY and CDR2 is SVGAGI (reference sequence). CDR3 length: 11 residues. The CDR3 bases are TGTGCCAGCAGAAGGGCTATTACGCAGTATTTT. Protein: CASRRAITQYF.

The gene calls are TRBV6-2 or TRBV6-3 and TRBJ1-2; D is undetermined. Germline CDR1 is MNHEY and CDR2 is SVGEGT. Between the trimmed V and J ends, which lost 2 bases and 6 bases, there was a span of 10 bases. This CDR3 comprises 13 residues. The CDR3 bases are TGTGCCAGCAGTTACCAGGTGATAAATGGCTACACCTTC. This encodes CASSYQVINGYTF.

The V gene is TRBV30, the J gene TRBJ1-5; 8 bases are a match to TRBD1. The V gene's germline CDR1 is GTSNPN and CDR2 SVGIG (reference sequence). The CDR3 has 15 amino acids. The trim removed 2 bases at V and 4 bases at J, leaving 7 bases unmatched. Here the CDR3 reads CAWSPGQGMNQPQHF. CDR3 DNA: TGTGCCTGGAGTCCCGGACAGGGCATGAATCAGCCCCAGCATTTT.

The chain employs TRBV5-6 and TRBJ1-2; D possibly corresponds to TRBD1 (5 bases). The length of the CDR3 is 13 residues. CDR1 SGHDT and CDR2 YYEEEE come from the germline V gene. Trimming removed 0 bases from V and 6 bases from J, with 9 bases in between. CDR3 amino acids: CASSLVGAHGYTF. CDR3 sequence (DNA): TGTGCCAGCAGCTTGGTTGGGGCGCATGGCTACACCTTC.

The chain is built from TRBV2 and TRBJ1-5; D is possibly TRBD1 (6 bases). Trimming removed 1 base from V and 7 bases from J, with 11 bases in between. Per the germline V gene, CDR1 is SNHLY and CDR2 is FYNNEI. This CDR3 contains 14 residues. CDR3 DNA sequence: TGTGCCAGCAGTGAAGGGGGGCCGGGACAGCCCCAGCATTTT. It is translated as CASSEGGPGQPQHF.

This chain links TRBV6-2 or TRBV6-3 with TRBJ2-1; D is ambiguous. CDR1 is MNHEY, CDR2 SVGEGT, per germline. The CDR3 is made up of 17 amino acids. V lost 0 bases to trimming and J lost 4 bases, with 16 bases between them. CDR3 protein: CASSYSKPGLGYNEQFF. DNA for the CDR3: TGTGCCAGCAGTTACTCGAAACCGGGTCTAGGGTACAATGAGCAGTTCTTC.

The CDR3 nucleotides read TGTGCCAGCAGCTTAGCGTCGGCGGGAGCCCCCCCAGATACGCAGTATTTT. This sequence encodes CASSLASAGAPPDTQYF. V usage is TRBV7-9 and J usage is TRBJ2-3; 7 positions agree with TRBD2. The V segment lost 0 bases and the J segment 4 bases; nucleotides outside the gene matches: 10. Germline V lookup: CDR1 SEHNR, CDR2 FQNEAQ (reference sequence). The CDR3 is 17 residues long.

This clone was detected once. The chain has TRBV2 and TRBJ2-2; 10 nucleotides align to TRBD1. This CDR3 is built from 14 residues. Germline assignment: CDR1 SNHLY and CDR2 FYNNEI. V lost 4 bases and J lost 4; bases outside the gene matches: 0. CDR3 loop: CASSGTGGTGELFF. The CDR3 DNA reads TGTGCCAGCAGTGGGACAGGGGGCACCGGGGAGCTGTTTTTT.

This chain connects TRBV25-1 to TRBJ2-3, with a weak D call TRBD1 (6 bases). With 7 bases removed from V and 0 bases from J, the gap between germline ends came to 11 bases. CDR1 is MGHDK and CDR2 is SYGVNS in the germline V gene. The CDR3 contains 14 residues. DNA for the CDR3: TGTGCCAGCAAGGGGGTAGTTAGCACAGATACGCAGTATTTT. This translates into CASKGVVSTDTQYF. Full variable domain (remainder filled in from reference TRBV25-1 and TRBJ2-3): EADIYQTPRYLVIGTGKKITLECSQTMGHDKMYWYQQDPGMELHLIHYSYGVNSTEKGDLSSESTVSRIRTEHFPLTLESARPSHTSQYLCASKGVVSTDTQYFGPGTRLTVL.

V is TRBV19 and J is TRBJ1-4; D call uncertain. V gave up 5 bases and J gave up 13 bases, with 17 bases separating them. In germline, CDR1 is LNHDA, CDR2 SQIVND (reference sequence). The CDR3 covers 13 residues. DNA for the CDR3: TGTGCCAGTAGTGGAGATCCCCTAGAGAGACTGTTTTTT. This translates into CASSGDPLERLFF.

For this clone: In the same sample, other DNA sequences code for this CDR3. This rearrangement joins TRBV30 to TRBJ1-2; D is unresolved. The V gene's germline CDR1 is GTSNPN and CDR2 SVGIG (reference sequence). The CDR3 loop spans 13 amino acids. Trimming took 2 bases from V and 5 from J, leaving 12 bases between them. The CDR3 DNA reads TGTGCCTGGAGTTCACTGAGGGTTTATGGCTACACCTTC. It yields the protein CAWSSLRVYGYTF.

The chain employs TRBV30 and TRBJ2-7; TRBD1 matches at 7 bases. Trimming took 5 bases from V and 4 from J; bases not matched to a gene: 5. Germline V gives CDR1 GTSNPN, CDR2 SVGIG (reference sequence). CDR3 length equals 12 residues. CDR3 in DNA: TGTGCCTGGGCGGTGGACAGGTACGAGCAGTACTTC. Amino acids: CAWAVDRYEQYF.